The T cell receptor beta chain under discussion was sequenced for a study of response to subunit inactivated influenza vaccine. Study outcomes and limitations: Every seasonal influenza vaccination brings in few new T cells, the authors suggested.

Points on this clonotype: Its specificity is not known.

TCRdb reprocessed the RT-PCR reads via MiXCR and lists one record per CDR3 protein. The sample contains fewer than 750,000 distinct CDR3 sequences, around 13% of which appear only once. Trimming at V came to 0 bases and at J to 3 bases, leaving 8 bases not matched to a gene. The CDR3 is 18 residues long. Germline lookup yields CDR1 SGDLS and CDR2 YYNGEE. The chain joins TRBV9 to TRBJ2-5; 13 nucleotides agree with TRBD2. The sample in question was PBMCs from blood, obtained less than 13 days after vaccination. This TCR was sampled from a man aged 45 to 65 who received an inactivated influenza vaccine. The CDR3 region is CASSVARGLAGRKETQYF. CDR3 nucleotide sequence: TGTGCCAGCAGCGTAGCTCGGGGACTAGCGGGGCGAAAAGAGACCCAGTACTTC.